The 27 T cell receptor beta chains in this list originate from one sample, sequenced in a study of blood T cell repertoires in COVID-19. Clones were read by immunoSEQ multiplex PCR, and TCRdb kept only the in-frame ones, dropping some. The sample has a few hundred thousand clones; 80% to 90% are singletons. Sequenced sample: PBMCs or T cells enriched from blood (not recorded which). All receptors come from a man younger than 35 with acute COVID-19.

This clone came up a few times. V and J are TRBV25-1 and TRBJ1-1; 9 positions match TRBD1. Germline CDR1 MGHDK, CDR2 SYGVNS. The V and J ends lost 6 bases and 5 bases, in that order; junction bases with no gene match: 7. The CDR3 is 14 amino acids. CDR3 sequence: CASSLDRGRTEAFF. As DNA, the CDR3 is TGTGCCAGCAGCCTGGACAGGGGTAGAACTGAAGCTTTCTTT.

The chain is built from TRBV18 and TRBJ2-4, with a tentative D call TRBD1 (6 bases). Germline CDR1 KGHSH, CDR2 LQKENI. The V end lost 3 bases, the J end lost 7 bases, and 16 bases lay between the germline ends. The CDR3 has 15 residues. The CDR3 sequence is CASSPPRGMTNIQYF. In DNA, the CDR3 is TGTGCCAGCTCACCCCCCAGGGGCATGACGAACATTCAGTACTTC.

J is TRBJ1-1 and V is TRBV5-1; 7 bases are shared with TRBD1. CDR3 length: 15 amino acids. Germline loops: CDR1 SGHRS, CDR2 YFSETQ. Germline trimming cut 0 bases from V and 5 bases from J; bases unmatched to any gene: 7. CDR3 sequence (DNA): TGCGCCAGCAGCTTGGCCGGGACAGAGAAGACTGAAGCTTTCTTT. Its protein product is CASSLAGTEKTEAFF. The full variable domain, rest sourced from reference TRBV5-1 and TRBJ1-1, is KAGVTQTPRYLIKTRGQQVTLSCSPISGHRSVSWYQQTPGQGLQFLFEYFSETQRNKGNFPGRFSGRQFSNSRSEMNVSTLELGDSALYLCASSLAGTEKTEAFFGQGTRLTVV.

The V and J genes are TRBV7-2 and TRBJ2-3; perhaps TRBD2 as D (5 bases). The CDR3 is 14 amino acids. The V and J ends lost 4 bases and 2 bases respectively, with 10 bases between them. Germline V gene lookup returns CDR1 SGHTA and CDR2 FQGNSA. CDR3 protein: CASSSTSSTDTQYF. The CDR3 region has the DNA TGTGCCAGCAGCTCCACTAGTTCCACAGATACGCAGTATTTT.

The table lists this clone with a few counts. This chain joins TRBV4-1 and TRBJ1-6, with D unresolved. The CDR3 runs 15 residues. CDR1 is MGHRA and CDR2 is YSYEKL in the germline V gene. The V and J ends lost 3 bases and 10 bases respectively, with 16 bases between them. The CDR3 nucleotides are TGCGCCAGCAGCCACTCCCGGGAAGGGTTATCACCCCTCCACTTT. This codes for CASSHSREGLSPLHF.

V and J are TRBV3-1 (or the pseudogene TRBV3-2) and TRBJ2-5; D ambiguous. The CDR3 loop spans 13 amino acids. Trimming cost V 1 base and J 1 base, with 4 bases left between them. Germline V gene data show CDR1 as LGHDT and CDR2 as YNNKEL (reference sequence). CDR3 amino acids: CASSQGPQETQYF. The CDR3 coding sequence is TGTGCCAGCAGCCAAGGGCCCCAAGAGACCCAGTACTTC.

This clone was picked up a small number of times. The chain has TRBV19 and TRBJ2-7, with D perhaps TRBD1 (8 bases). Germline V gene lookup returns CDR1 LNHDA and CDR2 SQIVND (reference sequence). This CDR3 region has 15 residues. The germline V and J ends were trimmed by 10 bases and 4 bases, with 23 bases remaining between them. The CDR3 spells CATQSPGQGGYEQYF. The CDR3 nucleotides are TGTGCCACCCAATCCCCCGGACAGGGAGGGTACGAGCAGTACTTC.

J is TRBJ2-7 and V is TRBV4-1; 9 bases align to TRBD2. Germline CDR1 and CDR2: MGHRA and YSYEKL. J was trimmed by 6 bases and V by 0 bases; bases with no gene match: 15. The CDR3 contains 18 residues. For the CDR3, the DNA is TGCGCCAGCAGCCAAGAGGTTCCCATAGCGGGAGCCCTCTTCGAGCAGTACTTC. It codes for CASSQEVPIAGALFEQYF.

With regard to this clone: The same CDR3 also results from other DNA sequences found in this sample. This CDR3 is CASSGLANEQFF. CDR3 DNA sequence: TGTGCCAGCAGCGGGCTAGCAAATGAGCAGTTCTTC. J is TRBJ2-1 and V is TRBV9, with D possibly matching TRBD2 (5 bases). CDR3 length equals 12 residues. Deletions cut 3 bases from V and 7 bases from J, with 8 bases between. CDR1 and CDR2 (germline): SGDLS, YYNGEE. The whole variable domain, filled in from reference TRBV9 and TRBJ2-1, reads DSGVTQTPKHLITATGQRVTLRCSPRSGDLSVYWYQQSLDQGLQFLIQYYNGEERAKGNILERFSAQQFPDLHSELNLSSLELGDSALYFCASSGLANEQFFGPGTRLTVL.

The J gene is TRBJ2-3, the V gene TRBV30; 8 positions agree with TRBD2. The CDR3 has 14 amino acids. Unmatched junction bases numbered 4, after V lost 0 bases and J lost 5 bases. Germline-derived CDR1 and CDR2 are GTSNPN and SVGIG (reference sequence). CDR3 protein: CAWSVGAGVDTQYF. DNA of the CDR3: TGTGCCTGGAGTGTAGGAGCGGGAGTAGATACGCAGTATTTT.

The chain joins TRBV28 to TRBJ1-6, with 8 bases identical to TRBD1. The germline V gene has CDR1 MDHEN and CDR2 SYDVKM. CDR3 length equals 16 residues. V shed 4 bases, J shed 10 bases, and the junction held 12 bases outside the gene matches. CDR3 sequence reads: CASSSFGQGESSPLHF. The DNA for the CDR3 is TGTGCCAGCAGTTCATTCGGACAGGGAGAGAGCTCACCCCTCCACTTT.

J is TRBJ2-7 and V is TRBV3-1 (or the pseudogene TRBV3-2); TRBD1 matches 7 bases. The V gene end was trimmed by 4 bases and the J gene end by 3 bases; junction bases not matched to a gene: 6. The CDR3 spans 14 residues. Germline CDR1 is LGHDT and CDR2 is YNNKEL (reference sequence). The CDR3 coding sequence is TGTGCCAGCAGCCTCCAGGGACAGCTCTACGAGCAGTACTTC. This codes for CASSLQGQLYEQYF.

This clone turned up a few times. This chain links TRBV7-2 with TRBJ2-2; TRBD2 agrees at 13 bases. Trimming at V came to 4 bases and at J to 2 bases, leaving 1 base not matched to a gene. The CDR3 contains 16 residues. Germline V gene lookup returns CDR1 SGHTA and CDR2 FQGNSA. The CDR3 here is CASSSGLAGNTGELFF. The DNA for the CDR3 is TGTGCCAGCAGCTCGGGACTAGCGGGAAACACCGGGGAGCTGTTTTTT.

CDR3 protein: CASSQDPGTAVGEQYF. The CDR3 bases are TGCGCCAGCAGCCAGGACCCCGGGACAGCGGTAGGCGAGCAGTACTTC. The V call is TRBV4-3, the J call TRBJ2-7; 7 bases are a match to TRBD1. V lost 3 bases to trimming and J lost 6 bases; unmatched junction nucleotides: 14. The CDR3 has 16 amino acids. Germline CDR1 is LGHNA and CDR2 is YSLEER.

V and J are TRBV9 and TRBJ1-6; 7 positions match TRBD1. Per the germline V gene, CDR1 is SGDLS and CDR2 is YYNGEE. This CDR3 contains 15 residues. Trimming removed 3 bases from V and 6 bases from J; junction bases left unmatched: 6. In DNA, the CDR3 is TGTGCCAGCAGCGGTTCGGGACAGATTAATTCACCCCTCCACTTT. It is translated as CASSGSGQINSPLHF.

CDR3 loop: CATHPGSNYGYTF. CDR3 nucleotide sequence: TGTGCCACCCACCCAGGCAGCAACTATGGCTACACCTTC. This rearrangement joins TRBV19 to TRBJ1-2, with D uncertain. The V end was cut by 10 bases, the J end by 2 bases, with 14 bases between. The V gene's germline CDR1 is LNHDA and CDR2 SQIVND (reference sequence). The CDR3 contains 13 residues.

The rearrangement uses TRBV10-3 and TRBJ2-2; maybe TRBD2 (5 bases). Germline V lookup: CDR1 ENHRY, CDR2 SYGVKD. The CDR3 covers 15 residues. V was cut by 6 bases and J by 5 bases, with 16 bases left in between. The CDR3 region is CAISLLELGTGELFF. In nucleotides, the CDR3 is TGTGCCATCAGCCTACTAGAGTTGGGTACCGGGGAGCTGTTTTTT.

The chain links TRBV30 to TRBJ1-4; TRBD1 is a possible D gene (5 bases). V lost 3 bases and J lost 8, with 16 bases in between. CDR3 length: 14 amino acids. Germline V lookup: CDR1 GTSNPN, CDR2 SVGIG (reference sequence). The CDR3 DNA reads TGTGCCTGGAGAGCCGCATTCGGGGGAGAAAAACTGTTTTTT. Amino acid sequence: CAWRAAFGGEKLFF.

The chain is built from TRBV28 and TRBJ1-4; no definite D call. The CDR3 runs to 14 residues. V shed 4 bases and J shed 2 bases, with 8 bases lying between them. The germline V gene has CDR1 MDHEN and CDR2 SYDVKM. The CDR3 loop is CASSSGGTNEKLFF. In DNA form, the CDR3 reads TGTGCCAGCAGTTCCGGAGGCACTAATGAAAAACTGTTTTTT. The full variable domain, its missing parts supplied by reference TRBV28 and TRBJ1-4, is DVKVTQSSRYLVKRTGEKVFLECVQDMDHENMFWYRQDPGLGLRLIYFSYDVKMKEKGDIPEGYSVSREKKERFSLILESASTNQTSMYLCASSSGGTNEKLFFGSGTQLSVL.

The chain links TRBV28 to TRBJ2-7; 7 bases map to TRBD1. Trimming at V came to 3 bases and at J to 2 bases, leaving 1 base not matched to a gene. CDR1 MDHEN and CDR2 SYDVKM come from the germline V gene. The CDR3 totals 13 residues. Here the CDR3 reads CASSFGTAYEQYF. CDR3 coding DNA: TGTGCCAGCAGTTTCGGGACAGCCTACGAGCAGTACTTC.

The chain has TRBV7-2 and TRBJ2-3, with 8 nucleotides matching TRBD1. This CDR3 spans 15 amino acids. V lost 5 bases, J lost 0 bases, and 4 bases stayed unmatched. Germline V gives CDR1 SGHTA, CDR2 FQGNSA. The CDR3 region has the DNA TGTGCCAGCAGCCGGGACAGGTCTAGCACAGATACGCAGTATTTT. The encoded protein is CASSRDRSSTDTQYF.

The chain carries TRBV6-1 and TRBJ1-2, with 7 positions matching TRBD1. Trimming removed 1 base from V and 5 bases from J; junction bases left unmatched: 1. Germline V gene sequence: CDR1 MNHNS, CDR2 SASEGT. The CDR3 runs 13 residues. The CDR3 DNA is TGTGCCAGCAGTGAAGGGACAGGTTATGGCTACACCTTC. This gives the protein CASSEGTGYGYTF.

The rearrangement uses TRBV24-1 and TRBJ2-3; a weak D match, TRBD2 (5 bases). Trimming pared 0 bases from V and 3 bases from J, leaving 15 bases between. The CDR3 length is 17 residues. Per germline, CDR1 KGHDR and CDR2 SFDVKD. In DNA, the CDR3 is TGTGCCACCAGTGATTTGGCGGGTGGGGAGAGGACAGATACGCAGTATTTT. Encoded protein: CATSDLAGGERTDTQYF.

CDR3 residues: CASRQSSGNTIYF. DNA of the CDR3: TGTGCCAGTAGACAGAGCTCTGGAAACACCATATATTTT. The chain joins TRBV19 to TRBJ1-3; unclear D gene. The V end lost 6 bases, the J end lost 0 bases, and 6 bases lay between the germline ends. The CDR3 contains 13 residues. Germline CDR1 LNHDA, CDR2 SQIVND (reference sequence).

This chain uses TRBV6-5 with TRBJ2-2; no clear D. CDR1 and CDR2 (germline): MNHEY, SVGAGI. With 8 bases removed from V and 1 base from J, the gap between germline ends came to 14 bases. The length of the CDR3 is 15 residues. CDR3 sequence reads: CASSRFTMNTGELFF. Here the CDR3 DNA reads TGTGCCAGCTCTCGATTTACTATGAACACCGGGGAGCTGTTTTTT.

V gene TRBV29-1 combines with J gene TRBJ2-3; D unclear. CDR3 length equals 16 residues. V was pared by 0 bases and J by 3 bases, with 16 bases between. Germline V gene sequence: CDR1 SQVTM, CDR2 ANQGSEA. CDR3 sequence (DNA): TGCAGCGTTGAAGATCAAACCCGCCGCAGTACAGATACGCAGTATTTT. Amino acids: CSVEDQTRRSTDTQYF.

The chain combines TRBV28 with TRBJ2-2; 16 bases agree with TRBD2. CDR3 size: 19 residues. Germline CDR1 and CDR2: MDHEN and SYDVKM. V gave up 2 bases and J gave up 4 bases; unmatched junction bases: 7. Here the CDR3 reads CASSLGGLAGGQSTGELFF. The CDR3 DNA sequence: TGTGCCAGCAGTTTAGGGGGACTAGCGGGAGGGCAAAGCACCGGGGAGCTGTTTTTT.